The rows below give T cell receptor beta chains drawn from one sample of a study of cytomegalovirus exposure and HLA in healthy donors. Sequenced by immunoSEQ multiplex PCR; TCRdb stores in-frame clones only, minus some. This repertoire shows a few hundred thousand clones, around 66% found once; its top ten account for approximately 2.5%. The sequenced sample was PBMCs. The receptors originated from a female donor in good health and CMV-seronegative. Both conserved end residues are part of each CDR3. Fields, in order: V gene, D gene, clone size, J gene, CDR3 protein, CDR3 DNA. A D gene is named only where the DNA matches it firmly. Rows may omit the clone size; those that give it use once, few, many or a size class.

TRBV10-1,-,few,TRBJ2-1,CASSRAETNEQFF,TGCGCCAGCAGTCGAGCGGAGACCAATGAGCAGTTCTTC
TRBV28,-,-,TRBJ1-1,CASSFILNTEAFF,TGTGCCAGCAGTTTTATATTGAACACTGAAGCTTTCTTT
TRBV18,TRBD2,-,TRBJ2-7,CASSTGLAEQYF,TGTGCCAGCTCAACGGGACTAGCGGAGCAGTACTTC
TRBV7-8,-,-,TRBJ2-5,CASSHRLMFGVETQYF,TGTGCCAGCAGCCACCGACTTATGTTTGGCGTGGAGACCCAGTACTTC
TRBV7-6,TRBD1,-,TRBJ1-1,CASSLRDRGSEAFF,TGTGCCAGCAGCTTACGAGACAGGGGGTCCGAAGCTTTCTTT
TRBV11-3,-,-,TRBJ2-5,CASSLGDEETQYF,TGTGCCAGCAGCTTAGGCGATGAAGAGACCCAGTACTTC
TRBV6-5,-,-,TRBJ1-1,CASSYRRADTEAFF,TGTGCCAGCAGTTACCGGCGGGCAGACACTGAAGCTTTCTTT
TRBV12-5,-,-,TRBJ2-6,CASGLGRSSGANVLTF,TGTGCTAGTGGTTTAGGGAGAAGCTCTGGGGCCAACGTCCTGACTTTC
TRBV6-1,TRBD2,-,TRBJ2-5,CASSEGRASGRRETQYF,TGTGCCAGCAGTGAAGGGAGGGCTAGCGGGAGGCGAGAGACCCAGTACTTC
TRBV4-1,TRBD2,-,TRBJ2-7,CASSQPSSGRVASEQYF,TGCGCCAGCAGCCAACCCTCTAGCGGGAGGGTCGCTAGCGAGCAGTACTTC
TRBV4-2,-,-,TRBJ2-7,CASSQEQTYEQYF,TGTGCCAGCAGCCAGGAACAGACCTACGAGCAGTACTTC
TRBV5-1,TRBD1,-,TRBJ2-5,CASSSGFETGLETQYF,TGCGCCAGCAGCTCGGGGTTTGAGACAGGGTTAGAGACCCAGTACTTC
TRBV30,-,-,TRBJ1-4,CAWTREATNEKLFF,TGTGCCTGGACGAGGGAGGCAACTAATGAAAAACTGTTTTTT
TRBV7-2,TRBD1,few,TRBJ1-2,CASSRTGGLGYGYTF,TGTGCCAGCAGCCGAACAGGGGGATTGGGCTATGGCTACACCTTC
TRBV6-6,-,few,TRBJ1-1,CASSYSGAGNTEAFF,TGTGCCAGCAGTTACTCGGGGGCTGGGAACACTGAAGCTTTCTTT
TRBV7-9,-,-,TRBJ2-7,CASSFAETVYEQYF,TGTGCCAGCAGCTTTGCGGAGACGGTCTACGAGCAGTACTTC
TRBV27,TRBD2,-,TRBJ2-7,CASSLGLAGAYEQYF,TGTGCCAGCAGTTTGGGTCTAGCGGGGGCCTACGAGCAGTACTTC
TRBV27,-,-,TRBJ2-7,CASSRPPGPGGYEQYF,TGTGCCAGCAGCCGACCCCCGGGCCCTGGAGGCTACGAGCAGTACTTC
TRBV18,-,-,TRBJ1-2,CASSPGQGDGYTF,TGTGCCAGCTCACCAGGCCAGGGTGATGGCTACACCTTC
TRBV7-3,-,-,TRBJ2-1,CASSLTVDNEQFF,TGTGCCAGCAGCTTAACGGTAGACAATGAGCAGTTCTTC
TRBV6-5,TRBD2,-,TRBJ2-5,CASSRGLALQETQYF,TGTGCCAGCAGTAGGGGACTAGCGCTTCAAGAGACCCAGTACTTC
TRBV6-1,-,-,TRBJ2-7,CASKLGPPSPYEQYF,TGTGCCAGCAAATTGGGCCCCCCATCCCCCTACGAGCAGTACTTC
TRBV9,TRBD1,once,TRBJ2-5,CASSPWTGGRETQYF,TGTGCCAGCAGCCCGTGGACAGGGGGCCGGGAGACCCAGTACTTC
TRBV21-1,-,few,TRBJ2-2,CASSKGTGERAGELFF,TGTGCCAGCAGCAAAGGTACAGGGGAAAGGGCCGGGGAGCTGTTTTTT
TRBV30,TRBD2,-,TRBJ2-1,CAWLAGGPYNEQFF,TGTGCCTGGCTAGCGGGAGGCCCCTACAATGAGCAGTTCTTC
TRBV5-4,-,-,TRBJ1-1,CASSLDLNTEAFF,TGTGCCAGCAGCTTAGACTTGAACACTGAAGCTTTCTTT
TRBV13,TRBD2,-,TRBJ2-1,CASSLRTSGSYNEQFF,TGTGCCAGCAGCTTAAGGACTAGCGGGAGCTATAATGAGCAGTTCTTC
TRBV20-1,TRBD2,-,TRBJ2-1,CSAGAPGGPFF,TGCAGTGCTGGGGCCCCGGGAGGGCCATTCTTC
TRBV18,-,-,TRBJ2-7,CASSESLLASGEQYF,TGTGCCAGCTCGGAATCCCTTCTAGCGTCGGGCGAGCAGTACTTC
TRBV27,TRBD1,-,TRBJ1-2,CASSGQGYGYTF,TGTGCCAGCAGTGGACAGGGCTATGGCTACACCTTC
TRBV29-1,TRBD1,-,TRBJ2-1,CSVEQGQVWVF,TGCAGCGTTGAACAGGGACAGGTTTGGGTCTTC